The T cell receptor beta chain under discussion was sequenced for a study of metastatic and nonmetastatic thyroid tumors. V gave up 3 bases and J gave up 1 base, with 21 bases separating them. Germline values: CDR1 MNHEY, CDR2 SMNVEV (reference sequence). The CDR3 totals 18 residues. This clone has a count of ten or more. There were no patients who had received any treatment before thyroid surgery. In the original workflow: The authors used CDR3 differences across clinicopathological groups to build a distant-metastasis classifier for papillary thyroid cancer. TCRdb called clones again from the PCR reads with MiXCR. The V and J calls follow TCRdb's processing rather than the paper's. The sample records 25,000 to 30,000 clones, 16% being singletons.

This clonotype was obtained from a female donor with papillary thyroid cancer or a benign thyroid nodule (not recorded which). Some clones in this sample may be carry-over from other donors' samples. The rearrangement joins TRBV27 to TRBJ1-1; D is uncertain. Sample: blood. CDR3 sequence: CASSFLNSAPARNTEAFF. The CDR3 nucleotides are TGTGCCAGCAGTTTCCTCAATAGTGCCCCGGCCCGGAACACTGAAGCTTTCTTT.